The rows below give T cell receptor beta chains drawn from one sample of a study of Graves' ophthalmopathy and Graves' hyperthyroidism. TCRdb re-called the multiplex PCR reads with MiXCR, one entry per CDR3 protein. Here the sample spans around 520,000 distinct CDR3 sequences, about 35% being singletons. The sequenced material came from peripheral blood or thyroid tissue (not recorded which). The receptor set was obtained from an adult man with Graves' hyperthyroidism. Both conserved end residues are part of each CDR3. D genes are given only for firm matches. Where a row states a size, it is once, few, many or the class of an expanded clone; other rows omit it.

V,D,size,J,CDR3,DNA
TRBV4-1,NA,few,TRBJ1-2,CASSQAPINYGYTF,TGCGCCAGCAGCCAAGCCCCGATTAACTATGGCTACACCTTC
TRBV12-3/TRBV12-4,TRBD1,NA,TRBJ1-4,CAGWDRGNEKLFF,TGTGCCGGCTGGGACAGGGGGAATGAAAAACTGTTTTTT
TRBV20-1,TRBD1,many,TRBJ1-1,CSARQGSMNTEAFF,TGCAGCGCGAGACAGGGGTCCATGAACACTGAAGCTTTCTTT
TRBV12-3/TRBV12-4,TRBD2,NA,TRBJ2-1,CASSVNPREGQFF,TGTGCCAGCAGCGTAAACCCTCGGGAGGGGCAGTTCTTC
TRBV10-3,NA,many,TRBJ2-7,CAISVAIGGEQYF,TGTGCCATCAGTGTGGCCATAGGAGGGGAGCAGTACTTC
TRBV11-2,NA,many,TRBJ1-1,CASRLWGRMNTEAFF,TGTGCCAGCAGACTATGGGGCAGGATGAACACTGAAGCTTTCTTT
TRBV15,NA,few,TRBJ2-7,CATSSKRGDYEQYF,TGTGCCACCAGCAGTAAACGCGGAGACTACGAGCAGTACTTC
TRBV7-9,NA,many,TRBJ1-1,CASSLEQGQPNTEAFF,TGTGCCAGCAGCTTGGAGCAAGGACAGCCGAACACTGAAGCTTTCTTT
TRBV9,TRBD1,many,TRBJ1-1,CASSVPPEGQPNTEAFF,TGTGCCAGCAGCGTCCCCCCAGAGGGACAGCCTAACACTGAAGCTTTCTTT
TRBV5-1,NA,NA,TRBJ1-1,CASRRRDPLNTEAFF,TGCGCCAGCAGGAGAAGGGATCCGCTTAACACTGAAGCTTTCTTT
TRBV19,NA,many,TRBJ1-1,CASSQRINTEAFF,TGTGCCAGTAGTCAACGGATCAACACTGAAGCTTTCTTT
TRBV29-1,NA,many,TRBJ2-7,CSVVSGTVYEQYF,TGCAGCGTCGTATCCGGGACGGTCTACGAGCAGTACTTC
TRBV28,NA,few,TRBJ2-6,CASSPSQGFSGANVLTF,TGTGCCAGCAGTCCCTCACAGGGTTTCTCTGGGGCCAACGTCCTGACTTTC
TRBV25-1,NA,NA,TRBJ1-4,CASSRPGHNEKLFF,TGTGCCAGCAGCAGACCGGGACACAATGAAAAACTGTTTTTT
TRBV4-1,NA,few,TRBJ1-4,CASSQLDSREKLFF,TGCGCCAGCAGCCAATTGGACAGCCGAGAAAAACTGTTTTTT
TRBV15,TRBD1,NA,TRBJ2-5,CATSRSDRGSETQYF,TGTGCCACCAGCAGATCCGACAGGGGATCAGAGACCCAGTACTTC
TRBV29-1,NA,many,TRBJ1-1,CSVEKVNTEAFF,TGCAGCGTTGAAAAGGTGAACACTGAAGCTTTCTTT
TRBV13,NA,few,TRBJ1-1,CASSPQGQGTEAFF,TGTGCCAGCAGCCCCCAGGGGCAGGGGACTGAAGCTTTCTTT
TRBV7-2,TRBD1,NA,TRBJ1-1,CASSSGTGSEAFF,TGTGCCAGCAGCTCGGGGACAGGGAGTGAAGCTTTCTTT
TRBV5-1,NA,NA,TRBJ1-4,CASSLAPGASANEKLFF,TGCGCCAGCAGCTTGGCCCCGGGGGCCAGCGCTAATGAAAAACTGTTTTTT
TRBV12-3/TRBV12-4,TRBD2,many,TRBJ2-7,CASSLGEGQSEQYF,TGTGCCAGCAGTTTGGGGGAGGGCCAGAGCGAGCAGTACTTC
TRBV4-1,NA,NA,TRBJ1-3,CASSPLGVSGNTIYF,TGCGCCAGCAGCCCGTTGGGGGTCTCTGGAAACACCATATATTTT
TRBV6-5,NA,many,TRBJ2-7,CASSYDSQGSYEQYF,TGTGCCAGCAGTTACGACAGCCAGGGGTCCTACGAGCAGTACTTC
TRBV7-2,TRBD1,once,TRBJ1-4,CASSDGQEELFF,TGTGCCAGCAGCGACGGACAGGAGGAACTGTTTTTT
TRBV15,TRBD2,NA,TRBJ2-2,CATSRGGTGELFF,TGTGCCACCAGCAGGGGGGGGACCGGGGAGCTGTTTTTT
TRBV10-3,TRBD1,NA,TRBJ1-5,CASSRQGASLQPQHF,TGTGCCAGCAGCCGGCAGGGGGCTTCTCTTCAGCCCCAGCATTTT
TRBV7-9,NA,many,TRBJ1-2,CASSLDRVNYGYTF,TGTGCCAGCAGCTTAGACAGAGTTAACTATGGCTACACCTTC
TRBV7-9,TRBD1,few,TRBJ2-2,CASSLPGQGNGELFF,TGTGCCAGCAGCTTGCCGGGACAGGGAAACGGGGAGCTGTTTTTT
TRBV5-1,NA,many,TRBJ2-5,CASSSTGGMVKETQYF,TGCGCCAGCAGCTCGACTGGGGGGATGGTGAAGGAGACCCAGTACTTC
TRBV10-2,NA,NA,TRBJ1-2,CASSDRAGTDSFYGYTF,TGCGCCAGCAGTGACAGGGCCGGGACGGACAGTTTTTATGGCTACACCTTC
TRBV7-9,TRBD2,NA,TRBJ2-7,CASSLPRATSGGYEQYF,TGTGCCAGCAGCTTACCCCGAGCGACTAGCGGGGGGTACGAGCAGTACTTC
TRBV5-4,TRBD2,NA,TRBJ2-2,CAGSSSGLAEHTGELFF,TGTGCCGGCAGCTCGTCGGGACTAGCGGAACACACCGGGGAGCTGTTTTTT
TRBV30,NA,few,TRBJ1-1,CAWSRGLNTEAFF,TGTGCCTGGAGCAGGGGACTGAACACTGAAGCTTTCTTT
TRBV6-1,TRBD1,NA,TRBJ2-7,CASSGEGTGTVTFEQYF,TGTGCCAGCAGTGGCGAGGGGACAGGGACTGTAACGTTCGAGCAGTACTTC
TRBV12-3/TRBV12-4,TRBD2,NA,TRBJ2-7,CASSSNGGLAGAGYEQYF,TGTGCCAGCAGTTCCAATGGGGGACTAGCGGGGGCCGGGTACGAGCAGTACTTC
TRBV25-1,NA,NA,TRBJ1-4,CASSDPGQGSREKLFF,TGTGCCAGCAGTGACCCCGGCCAGGGGAGTAGGGAAAAACTGTTTTTT
TRBV5-1,TRBD2,many,TRBJ2-7,CASSSQGLAGVYEQYF,TGCGCCAGCAGCTCACAGGGACTAGCGGGAGTTTACGAGCAGTACTTC
TRBV27,NA,once,TRBJ2-7,CASRVRAMLLYEQYF,TGTGCCAGCAGAGTTAGGGCCATGTTGCTATACGAGCAGTACTTC
TRBV7-6,TRBD1,NA,TRBJ2-7,CASSLLGRGSYEQYF,TGTGCCAGCAGCTTACTCGGCAGGGGGTCCTACGAGCAGTACTTC
TRBV15,TRBD1,NA,TRBJ1-4,CATSEQQGSEKLFF,TGTGCCACCAGCGAGCAACAGGGGAGTGAAAAACTGTTTTTT
TRBV29-1,TRBD2,NA,TRBJ2-5,CSVGLGGRGETQYF,TGCAGCGTTGGATTGGGCGGGAGGGGAGAGACCCAGTACTTC
TRBV15,TRBD2,NA,TRBJ2-1,CATSREGLAGANEQFF,TGTGCCACCAGCAGGGAGGGACTAGCGGGAGCAAATGAGCAGTTCTTC
TRBV7-9,TRBD2,NA,TRBJ2-7,CASRPPRLAGAYEQYF,TGTGCCAGCAGGCCCCCGCGGCTAGCGGGAGCGTACGAGCAGTACTTC
TRBV2,TRBD1,few,TRBJ1-3,CASSGTGVGSRSSGNTIYF,TGTGCCAGCAGTGGGACAGGGGTCGGATCTAGGTCCTCTGGAAACACCATATATTTT
TRBV7-2,NA,few,TRBJ2-1,CASSLGRGSYNEQFF,TGTGCCAGCAGCTTAGGGCGGGGCTCCTACAATGAGCAGTTCTTC